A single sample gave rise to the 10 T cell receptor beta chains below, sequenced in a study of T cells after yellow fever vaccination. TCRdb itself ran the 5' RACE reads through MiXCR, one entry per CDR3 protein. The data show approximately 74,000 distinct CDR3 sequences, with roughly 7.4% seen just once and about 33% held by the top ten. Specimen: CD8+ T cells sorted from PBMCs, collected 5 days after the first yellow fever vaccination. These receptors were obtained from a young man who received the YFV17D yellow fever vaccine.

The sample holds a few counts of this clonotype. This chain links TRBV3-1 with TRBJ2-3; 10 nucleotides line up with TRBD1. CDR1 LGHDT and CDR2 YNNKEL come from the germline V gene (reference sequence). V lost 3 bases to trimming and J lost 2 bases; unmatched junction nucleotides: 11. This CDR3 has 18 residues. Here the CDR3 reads CASSQGQGLLAPTDTQYF. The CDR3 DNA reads TGTGCCAGCAGCCAGGGACAGGGGTTACTAGCACCCACAGATACGCAGTATTTT.

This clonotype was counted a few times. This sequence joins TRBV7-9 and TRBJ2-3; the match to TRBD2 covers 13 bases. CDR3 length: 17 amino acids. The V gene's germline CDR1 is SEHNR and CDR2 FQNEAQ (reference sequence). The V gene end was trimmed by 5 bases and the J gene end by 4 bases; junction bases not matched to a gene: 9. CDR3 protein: CASSTTWTSGGADTQYF. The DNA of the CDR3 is TGTGCCAGCAGCACAACCTGGACTAGCGGGGGAGCAGATACGCAGTATTTT.

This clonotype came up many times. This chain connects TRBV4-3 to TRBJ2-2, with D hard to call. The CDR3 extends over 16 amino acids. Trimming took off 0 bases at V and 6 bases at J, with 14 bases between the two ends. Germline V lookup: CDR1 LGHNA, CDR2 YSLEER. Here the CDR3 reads CASSQDANFPAGELFF. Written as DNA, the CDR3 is TGCGCCAGCAGCCAAGATGCCAACTTTCCGGCCGGGGAGCTGTTTTTT.

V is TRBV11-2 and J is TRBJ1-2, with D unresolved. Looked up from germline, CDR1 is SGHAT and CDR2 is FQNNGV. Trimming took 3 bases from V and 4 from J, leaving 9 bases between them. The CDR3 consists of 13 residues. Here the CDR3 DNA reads TGTGCCAGCAGCTTGGTAGGGCCCTATGGCTACACCTTC. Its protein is CASSLVGPYGYTF. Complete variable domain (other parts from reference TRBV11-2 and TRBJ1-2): EAGVAQSPRYKIIEKRQSVAFWCNPISGHATLYWYQQILGQGPKLLIQFQNNGVVDDSQLPKDRFSAERLKGVDSTLKIQPAKLEDSAVYLCASSLVGPYGYTFGSGTRLTVV.

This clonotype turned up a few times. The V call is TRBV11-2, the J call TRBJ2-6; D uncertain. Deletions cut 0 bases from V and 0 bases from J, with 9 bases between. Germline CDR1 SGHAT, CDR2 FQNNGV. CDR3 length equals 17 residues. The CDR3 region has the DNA TGTGCCAGCAGCTTAGATTGGCCAGACTCTGGGGCCAACGTCCTGACTTTC. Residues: CASSLDWPDSGANVLTF.

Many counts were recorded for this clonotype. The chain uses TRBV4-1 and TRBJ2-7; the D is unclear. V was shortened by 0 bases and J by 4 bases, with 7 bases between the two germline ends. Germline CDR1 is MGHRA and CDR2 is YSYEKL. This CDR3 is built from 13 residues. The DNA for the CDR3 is TGCGCCAGCAGCCAAGAATTGAGATACGAGCAGTACGTC. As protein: CASSQELRYEQYV.

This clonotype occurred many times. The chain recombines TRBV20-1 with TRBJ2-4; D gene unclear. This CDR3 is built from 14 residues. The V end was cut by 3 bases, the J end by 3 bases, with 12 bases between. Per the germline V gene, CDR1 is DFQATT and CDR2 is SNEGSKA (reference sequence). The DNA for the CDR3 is TGCAGTGCTAGCGGGTGGGCAGTCAAAAACATTCAGTACTTC. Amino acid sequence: CSASGWAVKNIQYF.

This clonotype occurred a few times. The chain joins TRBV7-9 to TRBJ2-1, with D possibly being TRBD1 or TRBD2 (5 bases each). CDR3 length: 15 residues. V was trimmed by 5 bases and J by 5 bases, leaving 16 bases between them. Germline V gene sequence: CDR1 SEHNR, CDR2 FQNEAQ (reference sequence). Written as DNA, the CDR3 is TGTGCCAGCAGCGCCTGGGACCGATCTGACAATGAGCAGTTCTTC. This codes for CASSAWDRSDNEQFF.

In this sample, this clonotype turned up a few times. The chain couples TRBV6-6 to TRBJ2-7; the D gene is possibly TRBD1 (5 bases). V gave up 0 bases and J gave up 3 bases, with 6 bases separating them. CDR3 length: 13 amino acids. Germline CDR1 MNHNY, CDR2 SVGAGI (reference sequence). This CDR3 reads CASSYSTVYEQYF. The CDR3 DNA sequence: TGTGCCAGCAGTTACTCGACAGTCTACGAGCAGTACTTC.

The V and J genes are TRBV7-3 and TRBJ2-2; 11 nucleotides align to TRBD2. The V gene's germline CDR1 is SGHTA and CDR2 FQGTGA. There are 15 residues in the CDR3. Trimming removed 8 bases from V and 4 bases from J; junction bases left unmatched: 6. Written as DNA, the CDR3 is TGTGCCAGCTCGACTAGCGGGGCGACCACCGGGGAGCTGTTTTTT. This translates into CASSTSGATTGELFF.